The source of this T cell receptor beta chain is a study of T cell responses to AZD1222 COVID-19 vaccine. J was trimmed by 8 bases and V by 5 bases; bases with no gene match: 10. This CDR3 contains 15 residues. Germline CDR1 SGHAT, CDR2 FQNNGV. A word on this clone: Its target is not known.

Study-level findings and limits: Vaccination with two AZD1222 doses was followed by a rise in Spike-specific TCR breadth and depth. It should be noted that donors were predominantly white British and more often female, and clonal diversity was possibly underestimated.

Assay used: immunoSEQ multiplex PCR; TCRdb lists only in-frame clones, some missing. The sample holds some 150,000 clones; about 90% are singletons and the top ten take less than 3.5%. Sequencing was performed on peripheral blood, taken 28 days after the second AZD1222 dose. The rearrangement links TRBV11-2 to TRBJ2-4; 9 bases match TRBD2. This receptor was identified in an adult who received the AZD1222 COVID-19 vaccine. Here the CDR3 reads CASSTPGSGRDIQYF. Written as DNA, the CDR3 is TGTGCCAGCAGCACCCCGGGTAGCGGGAGAGACATTCAGTACTTC.